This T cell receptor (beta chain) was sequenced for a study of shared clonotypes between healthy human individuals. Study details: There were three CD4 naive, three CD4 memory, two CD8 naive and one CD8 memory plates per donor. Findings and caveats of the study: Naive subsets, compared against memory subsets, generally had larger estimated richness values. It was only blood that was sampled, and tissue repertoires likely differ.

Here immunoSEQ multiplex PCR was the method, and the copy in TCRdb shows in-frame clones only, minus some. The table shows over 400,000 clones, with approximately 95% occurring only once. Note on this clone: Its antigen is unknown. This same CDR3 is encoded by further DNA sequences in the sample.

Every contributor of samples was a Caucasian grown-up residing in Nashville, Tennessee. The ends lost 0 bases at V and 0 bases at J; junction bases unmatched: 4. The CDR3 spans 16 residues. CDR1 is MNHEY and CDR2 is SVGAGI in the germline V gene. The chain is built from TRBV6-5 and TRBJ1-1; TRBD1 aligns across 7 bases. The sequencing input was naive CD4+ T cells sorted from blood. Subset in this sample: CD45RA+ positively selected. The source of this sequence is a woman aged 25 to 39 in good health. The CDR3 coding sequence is TGTGCCAGCAGTTACTCGAGAGGGGGCATGAACACTGAAGCTTTCTTT. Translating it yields CASSYSRGGMNTEAFF.